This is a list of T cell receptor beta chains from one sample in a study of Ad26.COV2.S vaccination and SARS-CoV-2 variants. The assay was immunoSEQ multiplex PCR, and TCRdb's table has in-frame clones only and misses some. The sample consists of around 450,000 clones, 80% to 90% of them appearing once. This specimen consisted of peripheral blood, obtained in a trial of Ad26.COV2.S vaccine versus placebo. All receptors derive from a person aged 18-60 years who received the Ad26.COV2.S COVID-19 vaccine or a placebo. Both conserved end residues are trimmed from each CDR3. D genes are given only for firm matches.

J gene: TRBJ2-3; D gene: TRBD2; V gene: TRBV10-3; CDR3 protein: AAQRGGGTDTQY
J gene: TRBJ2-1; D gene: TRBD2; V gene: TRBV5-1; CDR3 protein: ASSLVLAGAGEQF
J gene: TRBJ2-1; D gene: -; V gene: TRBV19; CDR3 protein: ASTSSYNEQF
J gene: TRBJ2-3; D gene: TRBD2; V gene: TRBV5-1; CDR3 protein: ASSVGRTSGADTQY
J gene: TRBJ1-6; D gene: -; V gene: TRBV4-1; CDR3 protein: ASSPQIEHGISLH
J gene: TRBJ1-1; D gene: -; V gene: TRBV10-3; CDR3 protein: AISESEPTQGFSEAF
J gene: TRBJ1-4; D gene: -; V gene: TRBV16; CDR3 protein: ASSRRDSNEKLF
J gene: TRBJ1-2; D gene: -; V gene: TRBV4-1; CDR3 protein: ASSQDSFRYGYT
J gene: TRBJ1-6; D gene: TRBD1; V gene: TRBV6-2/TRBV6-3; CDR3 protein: ASSLKPGQGVSPLH
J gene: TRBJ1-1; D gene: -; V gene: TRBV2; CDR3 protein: ASRLEGVPTEAF
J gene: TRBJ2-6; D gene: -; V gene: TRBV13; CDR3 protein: ASSLYSGANVLT
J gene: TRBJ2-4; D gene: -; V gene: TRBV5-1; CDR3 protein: ASSLDAGAAKNIQY
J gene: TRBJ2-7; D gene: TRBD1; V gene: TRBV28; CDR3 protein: ASSSGTGSPYEQY
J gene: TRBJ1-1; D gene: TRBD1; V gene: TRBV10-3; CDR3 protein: AISESWGQGPSEAF
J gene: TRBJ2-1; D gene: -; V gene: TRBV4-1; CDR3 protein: ASSQLLTGTRALEQF
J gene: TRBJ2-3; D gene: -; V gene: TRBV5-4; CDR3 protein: ASSLLGYTDTQY
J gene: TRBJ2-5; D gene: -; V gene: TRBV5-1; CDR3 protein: ASSSYTGETQY
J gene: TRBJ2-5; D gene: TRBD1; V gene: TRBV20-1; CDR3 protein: SASPGTGEARKTQY
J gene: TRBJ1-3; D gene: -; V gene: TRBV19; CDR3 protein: ASSIDHRAGNTIY
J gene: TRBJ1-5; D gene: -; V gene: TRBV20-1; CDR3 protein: SASDQRSSNQPQH
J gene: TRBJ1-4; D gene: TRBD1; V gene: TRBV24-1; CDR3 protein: ATTRRGGQSEKLF
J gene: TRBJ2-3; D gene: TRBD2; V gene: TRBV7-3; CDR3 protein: ASSLTASGRDTQY